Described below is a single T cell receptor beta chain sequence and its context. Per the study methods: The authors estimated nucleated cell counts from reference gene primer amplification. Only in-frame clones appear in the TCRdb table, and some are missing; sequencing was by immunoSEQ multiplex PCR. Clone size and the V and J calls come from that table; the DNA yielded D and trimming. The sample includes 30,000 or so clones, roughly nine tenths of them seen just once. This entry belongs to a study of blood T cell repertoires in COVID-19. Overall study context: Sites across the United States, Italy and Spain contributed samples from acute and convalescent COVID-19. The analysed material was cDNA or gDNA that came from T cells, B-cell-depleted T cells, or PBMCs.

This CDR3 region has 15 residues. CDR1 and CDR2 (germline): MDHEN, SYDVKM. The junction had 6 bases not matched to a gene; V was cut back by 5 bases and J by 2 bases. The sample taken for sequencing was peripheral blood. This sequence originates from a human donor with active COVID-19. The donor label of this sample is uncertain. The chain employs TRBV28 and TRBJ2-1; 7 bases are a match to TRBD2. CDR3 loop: CASSTGGGPYNEQFF. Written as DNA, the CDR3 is TGTGCCAGCAGTACGGGGGGAGGGCCCTACAATGAGCAGTTCTTC.